The entry that follows covers one TCR beta chain sequence. What it recognizes is unknown. The repertoire was sequenced with immunoSEQ multiplex PCR; TCRdb's copy has only in-frame clones and lacks some. Altogether tens of thousands of clones are present, roughly two thirds being singletons, with the ten largest covering roughly 0.62%. In germline, CDR1 is SGHVS, CDR2 FQNEAQ. The trim removed 5 bases at V and 3 bases at J, leaving 7 bases unmatched. The CDR3 loop spans 14 amino acids. The record originates from a study of T cells after posttransplantation cyclophosphamide. Whole-study findings and limits: Recipient CMV seropositivity and CMV reactivation strongly tracked TRB clonality. TRB overlap between skin or GI tissue T cells and blood was limited.

Sequencing input: memory CD4+ T cells sorted from PBMCs. This chain connects TRBV7-8 to TRBJ2-7; 7 bases map to TRBD1. The sequence derives from a woman aged 55-69 years in good health, CMV-negative, and a related stem cell transplant donor. CDR3 in amino acids: CASSVRQGDYEQYF. CDR3 DNA: TGTGCCAGCAGCGTAAGACAGGGAGACTACGAGCAGTACTTC. The full variable domain, in which reference TRBV7-8 and TRBJ2-7 provide the parts outside the CDR3, is GAGVSQSPRYKVAKRGQDVALRCDPISGHVSLFWYQQALGQGPEFLTYFQNEAQLDKSGLPSDRFFAERPEGSVSTLKIQRTQQEDSAVYLCASSVRQGDYEQYFGPGTRLTVT.